This T cell receptor beta chain was captured in a study of response to subunit inactivated influenza vaccine. General study results and limits: The authors proposed limited new T cell recruitment per seasonal influenza vaccination.

TCRdb reprocessed the RT-PCR reads with MiXCR, giving one entry per CDR3 protein. Of about 650,000 distinct CDR3 sequences listed, 14% are singletons. This clonotype came up a few times. Its antigen is as yet unknown. Deletions cut 7 bases from V and 5 bases from J, with 15 bases between. The CDR3 has 14 amino acids. Per the germline V gene, CDR1 is SGHRS and CDR2 is YFSETQ. The receptor was derived from a man aged 50 to 59 who received an inactivated influenza vaccine. V and J are TRBV5-1 and TRBJ1-4; D is undetermined. The source was PBMCs from blood, collected less than 15 days before vaccination. The CDR3 region has the DNA TGCGCCAGCTCTGTCGGGAACCTGAATGAAAAACTGTTTTTT. Translating gives CASSVGNLNEKLFF.